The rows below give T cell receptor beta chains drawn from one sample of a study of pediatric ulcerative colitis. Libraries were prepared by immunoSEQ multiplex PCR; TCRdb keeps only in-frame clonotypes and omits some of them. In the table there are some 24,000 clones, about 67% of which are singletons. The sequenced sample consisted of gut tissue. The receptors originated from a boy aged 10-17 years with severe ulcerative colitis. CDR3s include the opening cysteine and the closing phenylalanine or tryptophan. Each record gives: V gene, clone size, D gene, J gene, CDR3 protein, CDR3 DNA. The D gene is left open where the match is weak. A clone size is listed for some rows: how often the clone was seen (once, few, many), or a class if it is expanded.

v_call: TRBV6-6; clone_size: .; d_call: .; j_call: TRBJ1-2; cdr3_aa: CASSNSYGYTF; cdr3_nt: TGTGCCAGCAGTAATTCCTATGGCTACACCTTC
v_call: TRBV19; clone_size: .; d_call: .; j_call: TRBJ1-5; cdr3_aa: CASSPRTPNSNQPQHF; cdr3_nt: TGTGCCAGCTCACCCCGGACACCTAATAGCAATCAGCCCCAGCATTTT
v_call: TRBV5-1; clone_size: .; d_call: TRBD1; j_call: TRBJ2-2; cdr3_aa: CASKLGGGAGELFF; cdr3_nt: TGCGCCAGCAAACTAGGGGGCGGAGCCGGGGAGCTGTTTTTT
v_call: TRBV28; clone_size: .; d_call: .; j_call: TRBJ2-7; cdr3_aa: CASSFYSYEQYF; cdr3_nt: TGTGCCAGCAGTTTCTATTCCTACGAGCAGTACTTC
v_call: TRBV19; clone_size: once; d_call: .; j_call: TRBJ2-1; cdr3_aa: CASSMWDEQFF; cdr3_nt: TGTGCCAGTAGTATGTGGGATGAGCAGTTCTTC
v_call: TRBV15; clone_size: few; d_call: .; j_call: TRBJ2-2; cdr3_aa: CATSRDLGPGELFF; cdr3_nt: TGTGCCACCAGCAGAGATCTCGGGCCCGGGGAGCTGTTTTTT
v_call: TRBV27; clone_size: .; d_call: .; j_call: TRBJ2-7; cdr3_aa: CASSYNSFYEQYF; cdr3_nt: TGTGCCAGCAGTTACAACAGCTTCTACGAGCAGTACTTC
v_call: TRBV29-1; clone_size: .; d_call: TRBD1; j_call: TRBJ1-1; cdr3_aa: CSVDDRETEAFF; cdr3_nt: TGCAGCGTTGACGACAGGGAGACTGAAGCTTTCTTT
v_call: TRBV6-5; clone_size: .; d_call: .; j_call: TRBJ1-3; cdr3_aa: CASKPIAGNTIYF; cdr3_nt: TGTGCCAGCAAGCCCATAGCTGGAAACACCATATATTTT
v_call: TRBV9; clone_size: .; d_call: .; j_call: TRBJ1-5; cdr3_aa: CASSAHTNQPQHF; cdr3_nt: TGTGCCAGCAGCGCCCATACCAATCAGCCCCAGCATTTT
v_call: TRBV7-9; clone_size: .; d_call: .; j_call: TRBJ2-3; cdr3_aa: CASSYTDTQYF; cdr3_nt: TGTGCCAGCAGCTACACAGATACGCAGTATTTT
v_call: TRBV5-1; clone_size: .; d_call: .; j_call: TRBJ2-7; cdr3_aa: CASSLDPRGEQYF; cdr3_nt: TGCGCCAGCAGCCTGGACCCCCGAGGGGAGCAGTACTTC
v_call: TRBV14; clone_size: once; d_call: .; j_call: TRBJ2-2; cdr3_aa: CASSLMTGTGVGELFF; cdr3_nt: TGTGCCAGCAGCCTAATGACCGGGACCGGAGTCGGGGAGCTGTTTTTT
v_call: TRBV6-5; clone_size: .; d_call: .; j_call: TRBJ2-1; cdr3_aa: CASIRSQGQNNEQFF; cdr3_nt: TGTGCCAGCATCCGGTCACAGGGCCAAAACAATGAGCAGTTCTTC
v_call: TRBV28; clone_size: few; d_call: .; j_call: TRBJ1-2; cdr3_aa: CASTGWGFYGYTF; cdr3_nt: TGTGCCAGCACGGGATGGGGGTTTTATGGCTACACCTTC
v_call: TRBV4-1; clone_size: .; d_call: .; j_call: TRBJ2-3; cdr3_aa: CASSQLTSTDTQYF; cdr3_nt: TGCGCCAGCAGCCAGCTGACTAGCACAGATACGCAGTATTTT
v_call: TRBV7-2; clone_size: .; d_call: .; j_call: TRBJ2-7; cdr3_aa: CASSLDFLEQYF; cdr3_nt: TGTGCCAGCAGCTTGGACTTTTTGGAGCAGTACTTC
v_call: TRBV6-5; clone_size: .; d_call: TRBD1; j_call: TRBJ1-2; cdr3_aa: CASSVQGADGYTF; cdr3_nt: TGTGCCAGCAGTGTACAGGGGGCCGATGGCTACACCTTC
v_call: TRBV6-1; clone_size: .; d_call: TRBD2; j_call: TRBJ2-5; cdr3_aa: CASSDISGSTRETQYF; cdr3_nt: TGTGCCAGCAGTGATATAAGCGGGAGTACTCGAGAGACCCAGTACTTC
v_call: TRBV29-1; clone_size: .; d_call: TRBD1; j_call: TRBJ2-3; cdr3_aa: CSVSGQGEDTQYF; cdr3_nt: TGCAGCGTTTCGGGACAGGGCGAAGATACGCAGTATTTT
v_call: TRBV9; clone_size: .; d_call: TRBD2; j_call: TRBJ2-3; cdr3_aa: CASSGGLAGLTDTQYF; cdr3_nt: TGTGCCAGCAGCGGTGGACTAGCGGGTTTAACAGATACGCAGTATTTT
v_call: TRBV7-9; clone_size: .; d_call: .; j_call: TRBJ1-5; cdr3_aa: CASSPWAGEAQPQHF; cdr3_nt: TGTGCCAGCAGCCCCTGGGCGGGGGAGGCACAGCCCCAGCATTTT
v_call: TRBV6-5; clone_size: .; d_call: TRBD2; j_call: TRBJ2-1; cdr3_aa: CASSYSASGYNEQFF; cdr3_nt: TGTGCCAGCAGTTACTCTGCTAGCGGGTACAATGAGCAGTTCTTC
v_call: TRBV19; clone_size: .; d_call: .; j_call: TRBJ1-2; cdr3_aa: CASSIYTGYGYTF; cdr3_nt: TGTGCCAGTAGTATATACACAGGATACGGCTACACCTTC
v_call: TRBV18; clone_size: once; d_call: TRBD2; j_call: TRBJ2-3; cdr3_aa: CASSRNTGRGLAADTQYF; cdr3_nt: TGTGCCAGCTCCCGGAATACGGGCAGGGGACTAGCAGCAGATACGCAGTATTTT
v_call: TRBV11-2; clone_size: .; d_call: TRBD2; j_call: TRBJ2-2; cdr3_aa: CASRPTSGSITGELFF; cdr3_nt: TGTGCCAGCAGGCCCACTAGCGGGAGTATCACCGGGGAGCTGTTTTTT
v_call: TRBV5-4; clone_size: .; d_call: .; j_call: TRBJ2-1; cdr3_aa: CASSGGPGVSEQFF; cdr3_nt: TGTGCCAGCAGCGGCGGTCCCGGTGTCAGTGAGCAGTTCTTC
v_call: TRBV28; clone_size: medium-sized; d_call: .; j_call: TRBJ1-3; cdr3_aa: CASRKNSGNTIYF; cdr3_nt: TGTGCCAGCAGGAAGAACTCTGGAAACACCATATATTTT
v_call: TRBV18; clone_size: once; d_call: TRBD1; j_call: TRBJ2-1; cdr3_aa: CASRRDRGNNEQFF; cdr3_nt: TGTGCCAGCAGACGGGACAGGGGGAACAATGAGCAGTTCTTC
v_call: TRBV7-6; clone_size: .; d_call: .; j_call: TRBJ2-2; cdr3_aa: CASSFTDTGELFF; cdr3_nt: TGTGCCAGCAGCTTTACAGACACCGGGGAGCTGTTTTTT
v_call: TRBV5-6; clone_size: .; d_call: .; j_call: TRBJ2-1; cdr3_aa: CASSTEDSLRNEQFF; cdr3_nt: TGTGCCAGCAGCACTGAGGACAGCCTAAGGAATGAGCAGTTCTTC
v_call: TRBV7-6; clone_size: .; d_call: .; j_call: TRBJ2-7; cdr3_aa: CASSLGVEVWKQYF; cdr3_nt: TGTGCCAGCAGCTTAGGTGTAGAGGTCTGGAAGCAGTACTTC
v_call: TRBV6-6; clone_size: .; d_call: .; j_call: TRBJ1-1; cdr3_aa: CASSGTTEAFF; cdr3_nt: TGTGCCAGCTCCGGTACCACTGAAGCTTTCTTT
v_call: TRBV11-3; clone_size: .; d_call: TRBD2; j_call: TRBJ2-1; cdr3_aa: CASSPPSGSTTYNEQFF; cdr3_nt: TGTGCCAGCAGCCCACCTAGCGGGAGTACAACCTACAATGAGCAGTTCTTC